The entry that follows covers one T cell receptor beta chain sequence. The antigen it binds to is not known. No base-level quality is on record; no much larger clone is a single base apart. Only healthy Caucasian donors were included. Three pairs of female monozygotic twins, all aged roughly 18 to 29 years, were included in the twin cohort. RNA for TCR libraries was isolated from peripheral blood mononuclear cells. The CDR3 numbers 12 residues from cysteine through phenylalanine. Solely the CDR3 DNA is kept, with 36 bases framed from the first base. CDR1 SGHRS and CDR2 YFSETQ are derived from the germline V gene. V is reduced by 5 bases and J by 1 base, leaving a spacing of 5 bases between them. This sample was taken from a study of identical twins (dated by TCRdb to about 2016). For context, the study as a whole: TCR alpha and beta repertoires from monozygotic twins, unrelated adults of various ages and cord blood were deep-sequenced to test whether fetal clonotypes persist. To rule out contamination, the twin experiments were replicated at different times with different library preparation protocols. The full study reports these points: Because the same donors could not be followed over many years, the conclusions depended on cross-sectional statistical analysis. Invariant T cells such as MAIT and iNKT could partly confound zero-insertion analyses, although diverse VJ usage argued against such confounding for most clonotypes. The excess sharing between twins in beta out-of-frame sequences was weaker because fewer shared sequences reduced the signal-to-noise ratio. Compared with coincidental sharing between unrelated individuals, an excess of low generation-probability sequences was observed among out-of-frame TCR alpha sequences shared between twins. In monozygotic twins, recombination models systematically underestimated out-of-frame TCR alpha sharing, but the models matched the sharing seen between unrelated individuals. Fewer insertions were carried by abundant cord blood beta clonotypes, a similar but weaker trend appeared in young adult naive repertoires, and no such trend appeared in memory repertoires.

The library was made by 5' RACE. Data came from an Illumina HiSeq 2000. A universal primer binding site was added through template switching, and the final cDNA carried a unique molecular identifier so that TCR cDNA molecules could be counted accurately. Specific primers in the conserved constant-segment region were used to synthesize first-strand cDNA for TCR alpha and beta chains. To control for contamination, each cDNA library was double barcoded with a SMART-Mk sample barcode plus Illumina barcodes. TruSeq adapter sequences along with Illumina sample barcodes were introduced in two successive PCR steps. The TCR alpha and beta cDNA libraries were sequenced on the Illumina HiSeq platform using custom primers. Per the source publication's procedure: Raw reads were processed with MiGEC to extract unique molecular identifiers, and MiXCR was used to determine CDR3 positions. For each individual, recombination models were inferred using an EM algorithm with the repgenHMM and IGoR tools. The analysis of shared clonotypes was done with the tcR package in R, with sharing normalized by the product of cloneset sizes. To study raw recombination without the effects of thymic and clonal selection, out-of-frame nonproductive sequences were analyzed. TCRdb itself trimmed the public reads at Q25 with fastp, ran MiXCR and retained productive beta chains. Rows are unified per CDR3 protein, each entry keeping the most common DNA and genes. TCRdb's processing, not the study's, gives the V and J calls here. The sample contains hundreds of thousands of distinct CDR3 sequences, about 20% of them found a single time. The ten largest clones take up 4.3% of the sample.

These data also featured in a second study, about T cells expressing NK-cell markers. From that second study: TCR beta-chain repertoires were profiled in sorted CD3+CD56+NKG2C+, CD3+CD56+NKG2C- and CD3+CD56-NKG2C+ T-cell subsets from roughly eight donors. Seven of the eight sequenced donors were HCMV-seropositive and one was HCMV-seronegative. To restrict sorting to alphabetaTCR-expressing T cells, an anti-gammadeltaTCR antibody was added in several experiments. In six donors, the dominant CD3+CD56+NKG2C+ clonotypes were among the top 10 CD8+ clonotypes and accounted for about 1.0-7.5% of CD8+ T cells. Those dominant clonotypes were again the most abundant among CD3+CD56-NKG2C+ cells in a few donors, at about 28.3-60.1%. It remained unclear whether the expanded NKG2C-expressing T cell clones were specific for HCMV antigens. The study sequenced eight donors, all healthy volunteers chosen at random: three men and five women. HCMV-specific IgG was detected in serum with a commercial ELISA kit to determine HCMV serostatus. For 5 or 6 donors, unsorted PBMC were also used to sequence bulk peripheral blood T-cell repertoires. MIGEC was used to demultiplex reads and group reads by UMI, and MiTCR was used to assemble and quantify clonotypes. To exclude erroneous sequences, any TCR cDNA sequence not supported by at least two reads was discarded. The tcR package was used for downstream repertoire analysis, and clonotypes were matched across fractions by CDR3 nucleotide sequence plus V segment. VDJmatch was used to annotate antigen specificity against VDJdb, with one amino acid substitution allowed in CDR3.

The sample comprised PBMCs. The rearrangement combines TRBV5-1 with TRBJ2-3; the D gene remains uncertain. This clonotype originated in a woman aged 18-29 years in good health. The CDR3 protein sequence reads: CASRPRTDTQYF. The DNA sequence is TGCGCCAGCAGGCCTCGCACAGATACGCAGTATTTT.